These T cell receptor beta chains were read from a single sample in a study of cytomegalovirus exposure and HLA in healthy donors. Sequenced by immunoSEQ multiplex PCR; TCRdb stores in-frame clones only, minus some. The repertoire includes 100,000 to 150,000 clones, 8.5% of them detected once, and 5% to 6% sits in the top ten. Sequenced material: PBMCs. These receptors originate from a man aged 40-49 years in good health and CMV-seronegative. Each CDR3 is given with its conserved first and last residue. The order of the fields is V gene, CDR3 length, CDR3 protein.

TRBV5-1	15	CASSFDRGMNTEAFF
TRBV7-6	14	CASSFGGGLGEQFF
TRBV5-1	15	CASSPQSGGADTQYF
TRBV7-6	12	CASSSSDSEQYF
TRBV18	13	CASSPTYGNEQFF
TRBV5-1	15	CASSPLDSYSYGYTF
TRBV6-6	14	CASSWGTGGETQYF
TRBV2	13	CANLRDRVYGYTF
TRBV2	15	CASTLETNLNTEAFF
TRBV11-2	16	CASRQGQGARNTEAFF
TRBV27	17	CASSPTGTSGFTDTQYF
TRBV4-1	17	CASSQDRRQGLNTEAFF
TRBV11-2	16	CASSSSGGAGNSPLHF
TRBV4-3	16	CASSQFGGPNTGEPFF
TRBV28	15	CASSFRQGRATEAFF
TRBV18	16	CASSPSAGGSGNTIYF
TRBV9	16	CASSVEGGGLQETQYF
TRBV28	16	CASSLGTGGFYQPQHF
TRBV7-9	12	CASSFTAYEQYF
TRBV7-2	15	CASSLVGQPNSPLHF
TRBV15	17	CATEAGGLAGGGGTQYF
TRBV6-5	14	CASSPPGGNQPQHF
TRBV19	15	CASSPSPAGEGEQFF
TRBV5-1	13	CASSSQEAYGYTF
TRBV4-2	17	CASSQRGGGPPRETQYF
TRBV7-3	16	CASSLRARGLDNEQFF
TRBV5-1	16	CASRRGLAGYIGELFF
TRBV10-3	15	CAISESAGVGYGYTF
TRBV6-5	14	CASRTVQGAYEQYF
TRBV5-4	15	CASSPRQGTSYEQYF
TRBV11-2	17	CASSPPLAGGPHNEQFF
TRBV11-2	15	CASSRTGTGSYEQYF
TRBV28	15	CASKFWRDSNKPQHF
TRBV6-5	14	CASRGGAYNYGYTF
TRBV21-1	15	CASSRRDRDNNEQFF
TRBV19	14	CASSVDSRSYEQYF
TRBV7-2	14	CASSLITGGTEAFF
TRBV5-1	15	CASSPRGILDTEAFF
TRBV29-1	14	CSLRSGTGWEKLFF